This is a list of T cell receptor beta chains from one sample in a study of spatial heterogeneity in lung cancer. TCRdb reprocessed the 5' RACE reads via MiXCR and lists one record per CDR3 protein. Of tens of thousands of distinct CDR3 sequences listed, more than 15% are singletons. The sample in question was lung tumor tissue, obtained at surgery. Receptor source: a female donor with early-stage non-small cell lung cancer. Both conserved end residues are part of each CDR3. A D gene is named only where the DNA matches it firmly. Not every row has a clone size; where given, it reads once, few, many or a size class.

V gene,clone size,D gene,J gene,CDR3 protein,CDR3 DNA
TRBV5-5,many,-,TRBJ2-6,CASSFISGANVLTF,TGTGCCAGCAGCTTTATCTCTGGGGCCAACGTCCTGACTTTC
TRBV19,few,-,TRBJ2-7,CASSIEGGNEQYF,TGTGCCAGTAGTATAGAAGGGGGAAACGAGCAGTACTTC
TRBV12-3/TRBV12-4,many,-,TRBJ2-3,CASSLETVHDTQYF,TGTGCCAGCAGTTTAGAAACGGTCCATGATACGCAGTATTTT
TRBV7-9,many,-,TRBJ2-1,CASSSRGRAYNEQFF,TGTGCCAGCAGCTCCCGCGGACGGGCCTACAATGAGCAGTTCTTC
TRBV7-8,-,-,TRBJ1-5,CASSLGLPGFLGQPQHF,TGTGCCAGCAGCTTAGGCCTCCCAGGTTTCTTGGGACAGCCCCAGCATTTT
TRBV10-3,few,TRBD1,TRBJ2-7,CAISEPHLDRAYEQYF,TGTGCCATCAGTGAGCCTCACCTGGACAGGGCGTACGAGCAGTACTTC
TRBV7-8,-,-,TRBJ2-2,CASSLVGVYTGELFF,TGTGCCAGCAGCTTAGTGGGTGTTTACACCGGGGAGCTGTTTTTT
TRBV10-3,-,TRBD2,TRBJ2-5,CAISEQAGPPETQYF,TGTGCCATCAGTGAGCAAGCGGGACCGCCAGAGACCCAGTACTTC
TRBV12-3/TRBV12-4,many,TRBD2,TRBJ2-1,CASSLQTSKDNEQFF,TGTGCCAGCAGTTTACAGACTAGCAAGGACAATGAGCAGTTCTTC
TRBV14,few,-,TRBJ2-7,CASSRGPGEQYF,TGTGCCAGCAGCCGAGGGCCTGGAGAGCAGTACTTC
TRBV5-4,few,TRBD2,TRBJ2-1,CASSTLAGGGNEQFF,TGTGCCAGCAGTACTCTAGCGGGAGGGGGCAATGAGCAGTTCTTC